A single sample is the source of the 16 T cell receptor beta chains below, sequenced in a study of PD-1 blockade in classical Hodgkin lymphoma. Each patient's relapse followed autologous stem cell transplantation, and brentuximab vedotin exposure varied. Clones were read by immunoSEQ multiplex PCR, and TCRdb kept only the in-frame ones, dropping some. The sample has around 13,000 clones, about 80% seen once. The sample here was peripheral blood mononuclear cells (PBMCs), taken at baseline. The receptors were sampled from a human donor with classical Hodgkin lymphoma.

This clone appeared a few times. The chain employs TRBV29-1 and TRBJ2-5; D unclear. The CDR3 consists of 13 residues. The germline V gene encodes CDR1 SQVTM and CDR2 ANQGSEA. Deletions cut 0 bases from V and 5 bases from J, with 10 bases between. The DNA of the CDR3 is TGCAGCGTTGAAGATCTGGGGTGGGAGACCCAGTACTTC. The encoded protein is CSVEDLGWETQYF.

The chain joins TRBV7-2 to TRBJ2-1; unclear D gene. Germline-derived CDR1 and CDR2 are SGHTA and FQGNSA. CDR3 length equals 14 residues. V dropped 5 bases and J dropped 5 bases, with 13 bases sitting between them. CDR3 sequence reads: CASSHLRQDNEQFF. In DNA form, the CDR3 reads TGTGCCAGCAGCCACCTCCGGCAGGACAATGAGCAGTTCTTC.

V gene TRBV6-5 combines with J gene TRBJ1-3; D possibly corresponds to TRBD1 (6 bases). V shed 4 bases and J shed 2 bases, with 9 bases lying between them. CDR3 length: 14 amino acids. The V gene's germline CDR1 is MNHEY and CDR2 SVGAGI. The CDR3 DNA is TGTGCCAGCAGTTGGGCAGGGGCTGGAAACACCATATATTTT. It translates to CASSWAGAGNTIYF.

This sequence joins TRBV13 and TRBJ2-2, with D tentatively TRBD2 (6 bases). This CDR3 spans 16 amino acids. V was clipped by 5 bases and J by 4 bases, with 17 bases between them. CDR1 and CDR2 (germline): PRHDT, FYEKMQ (reference sequence). The CDR3 loop is CASSQTGRLGTGELFF. CDR3 nucleotides: TGTGCCAGCAGCCAAACGGGGAGGTTGGGCACCGGGGAGCTGTTTTTT. Full variable domain (missing parts from reference TRBV13 and TRBJ2-2): AAGVIQSPRHLIKEKRETATLKCYPIPRHDTVYWYQQGPGQDPQFLISFYEKMQSDKGSIPDRFSAQQFSDYHSELNMSSLELGDSALYFCASSQTGRLGTGELFFGEGSRLTVL.

The chain joins TRBV5-4 to TRBJ2-7; D is tentatively TRBD1 or TRBD2 (5 bases each). The CDR3 runs 13 residues. The V end lost 4 bases, the J end lost 2 bases, and 10 bases lay between the germline ends. Germline loops: CDR1 SGHNT, CDR2 YYREEE (reference sequence). CDR3 DNA: TGTGCCAGCAGCCGGGACGGCACCTACGAGCAGTACTTC. It codes for CASSRDGTYEQYF. Looking up the rest from reference TRBV5-4 and TRBJ2-7 gives the full variable domain: ETGVTQSPTHLIKTRGQQVTLRCSSQSGHNTVSWYQQALGQGPQFIFQYYREEENGRGNFPPRFSGLQFPNYSSELNVNALELDDSALYLCASSRDGTYEQYFGPGTRLTVT.

The chain employs TRBV2 and TRBJ2-7; 8 nucleotides agree with TRBD2. This CDR3 has 15 amino acids. With V trimmed by 6 bases and J by 2 bases, 9 bases remained unmatched. CDR1 is SNHLY and CDR2 is FYNNEI in the germline V gene. CDR3 residues: CASRLFTAGAYEQYF. The DNA of the CDR3 is TGTGCCAGCAGATTATTCACAGCGGGGGCCTACGAGCAGTACTTC.

The count of this clone is one. V usage is TRBV4-1 and J usage is TRBJ1-2; D possibly corresponds to TRBD1 (6 bases). This CDR3 has 15 residues. V lost 0 bases to trimming and J lost 4 bases, with 12 bases between them. The V gene's germline CDR1 is MGHRA and CDR2 YSYEKL. The CDR3 region is CASSQDRNRVYGYTF. The CDR3 coding sequence is TGCGCCAGCAGCCAAGATAGGAACAGGGTCTATGGCTACACCTTC.

The V gene is TRBV5-4, the J gene TRBJ1-2; D gene unclear. From germline, CDR1 is SGHNT and CDR2 YYREEE (reference sequence). V was shortened by 4 bases and J by 4 bases, with 11 bases between the two germline ends. The CDR3 contains 13 residues. The chain's CDR3 is CASSVRLSYGYTF. CDR3 in DNA: TGTGCCAGCAGCGTGCGGTTGTCCTATGGCTACACCTTC.

By share of the sample, this clone is large. The V call is TRBV9, the J call TRBJ1-4; tentative D call: TRBD1 (5 bases). The CDR3 sequence is 16 residues long. Germline assignment: CDR1 SGDLS and CDR2 YYNGEE. The V end was cut by 0 bases, the J end by 7 bases, with 16 bases between. The CDR3 reads CASSVDGAGVVEKLFF. DNA for the CDR3: TGTGCCAGCAGCGTAGATGGGGCAGGAGTTGTTGAAAAACTGTTTTTT. Full variable domain (remainder filled in from reference TRBV9 and TRBJ1-4): DSGVTQTPKHLITATGQRVTLRCSPRSGDLSVYWYQQSLDQGLQFLIQYYNGEERAKGNILERFSAQQFPDLHSELNLSSLELGDSALYFCASSVDGAGVVEKLFFGSGTQLSVL.

The table lists this clone with a few counts. The chain is built from TRBV14 and TRBJ1-6; D gene ambiguous. The germline V and J ends were trimmed by 10 bases and 4 bases, with 11 bases remaining between them. Germline-derived CDR1 and CDR2 are SGHDN and FVKESK. This CDR3 has 13 residues. For the CDR3, the DNA is TGTGCCACCCGGACGGGTTATAATTCACCCCTCCACTTT. The encoded protein is CATRTGYNSPLHF.

This chain links TRBV28 with TRBJ1-1, with a weak D call TRBD1 (5 bases). V was cut by 6 bases and J by 0 bases, with 5 bases left in between. The CDR3 extends over 12 amino acids. The germline V gene has CDR1 MDHEN and CDR2 SYDVKM. CDR3 region: CASRQVNTEAFF. The CDR3 bases are TGTGCCAGCAGACAGGTGAACACTGAAGCTTTCTTT. The entire variable domain, with the rest obtained from reference TRBV28 and TRBJ1-1, is as follows: DVKVTQSSRYLVKRTGEKVFLECVQDMDHENMFWYRQDPGLGLRLIYFSYDVKMKEKGDIPEGYSVSREKKERFSLILESASTNQTSMYLCASRQVNTEAFFGQGTRLTVV.

In regard to this clone: This sample includes further DNA sequences coding for the same CDR3. The chain is built from TRBV5-4 and TRBJ2-5, with TRBD2 matching over 8 bases. Germline values: CDR1 SGHNT, CDR2 YYREEE (reference sequence). The CDR3 spans 15 residues. The trim removed 0 bases at V and 1 base at J, leaving 2 bases unmatched. The CDR3 coding sequence is TGTGCCAGCAGCTTGGTGCGGGGGGCCCAAGAGACCCAGTACTTC. Its protein product is CASSLVRGAQETQYF. Full variable domain (rest looked up from reference TRBV5-4 and TRBJ2-5): ETGVTQSPTHLIKTRGQQVTLRCSSQSGHNTVSWYQQALGQGPQFIFQYYREEENGRGNFPPRFSGLQFPNYSSELNVNALELDDSALYLCASSLVRGAQETQYFGPGTRLLVL.

V is TRBV7-3 and J is TRBJ2-5, with D possibly being TRBD1 (6 bases). Germline V gene data show CDR1 as SGHTA and CDR2 as FQGTGA. The CDR3 sequence is 14 residues long. V lost 2 bases and J 5 bases, leaving 12 bases between the germline ends. The CDR3 reads CASSLRGGTETQYF. The CDR3 region has the DNA TGTGCCAGCAGCTTACGTGGGGGCACGGAGACCCAGTACTTC.

The chain has TRBV23-1 and TRBJ2-6; the D gene could be TRBD1 or TRBD2 (5 bases each). TRBV23-1 is sorted into the ORF group, with uncertain function. V lost 6 bases to trimming and J lost 0 bases, with 12 bases between them. There are 16 residues in the CDR3. The CDR3 region has the DNA TGCGCCAGCAGCCCAACCGGGACCTCTGGGGCCAACGTCCTGACTTTC. It is translated as CASSPTGTSGANVLTF.

The V and J genes are TRBV4-3 and TRBJ1-1, with D perhaps TRBD1 (5 bases). Per germline, CDR1 LGHNA and CDR2 YSLEER. V was clipped by 3 bases and J by 4 bases, with 12 bases between them. The CDR3 totals 14 residues. The CDR3 DNA reads TGCGCCAGCAGCCAGCGGGGGGGATTCACTGAAGCTTTCTTT. Residues: CASSQRGGFTEAFF.

The rearrangement links TRBV27 to TRBJ2-1, with no clear D. Trimming removed 6 bases from V and 5 bases from J, with 8 bases in between. Germline-derived CDR1 and CDR2 are MNHEY and SMNVEV (reference sequence). The CDR3 consists of 12 residues. CDR3 DNA: TGTGCCAGCAGCTTCTACCACAATGAGCAGTTCTTC. Protein sequence: CASSFYHNEQFF.